Below, 30 T cell receptor beta chains from the same sample are listed, as sequenced in a study of blood T cell repertoires in COVID-19 (TCRdb year 2020). Library creation used the immunoSEQ multiplex PCR assay. TCRdb limited this immuneACCESS table to in-frame rearrangements with V and J called. A share of clones is missing; checked studies link under half to unresolved V genes, and the rest is unexplained. Counted in this sample were a few hundred thousand clones; about 79% of them appeared once. The ten largest clones capture 2% to 2.5% of the sample. The material sequenced was peripheral blood. These receptors originate from a man between 35 and 55 years old who had recovered from COVID-19.

This clone was found a few times. V gene TRBV11-2 combines with J gene TRBJ2-1; 10 positions match TRBD2. CDR3 length equals 14 residues. Trimming cost V 7 bases and J 6 bases; bases outside gene matches: 6. Per the germline V gene, CDR1 is SGHAT and CDR2 is FQNNGV. The CDR3 here is CASTRLAGVNEQFF. The CDR3 nucleotides are TGTGCCAGCACCCGCCTAGCGGGAGTCAATGAGCAGTTCTTC.

This clone has just one count. The chain couples TRBV5-4 to TRBJ2-7; D remains unclear. V gave up 0 bases and J gave up 2 bases, with 9 bases separating them. The CDR3 length is 14 residues. CDR1 is SGHNT, CDR2 YYREEE, per germline (reference sequence). This CDR3 reads CASSLDNGAYEQYF. The CDR3 nucleotides read TGTGCCAGCAGCTTGGATAACGGAGCCTACGAGCAGTACTTC.

J is TRBJ1-1 and V is TRBV19, with D possibly being TRBD1 (6 bases). Trimming cost V 7 bases and J 1 base, with 16 bases left between them. CDR1 is LNHDA, CDR2 SQIVND, per germline (reference sequence). The CDR3 runs to 15 residues. The CDR3: CASTPGTRANTEAFF. The CDR3 DNA reads as TGTGCCAGTACCCCCGGGACAAGGGCGAACACTGAAGCTTTCTTT. The full variable domain, in which reference TRBV19 and TRBJ1-1 provide the parts outside the CDR3, is DGGITQSPKYLFRKEGQNVTLSCEQNLNHDAMYWYRQDPGQGLRLIYYSQIVNDFQKGDIAEGYSVSREKKESFPLTVTSAQKNPTAFYLCASTPGTRANTEAFFGQGTRLTVV.

This clone was seen more than once but under ten times. The chain is built from TRBV6-2 or TRBV6-3 and TRBJ2-7; possibly TRBD2 for D (5 bases). V was shortened by 3 bases and J by 4 bases, with 10 bases between the two germline ends. Germline V gene lookup returns CDR1 MNHEY and CDR2 SVGEGT. The CDR3 totals 13 residues. The CDR3 region has the DNA TGTGCCAGCAGTTATCTAGCTAGGTACGAGCAGTACTTC. It codes for CASSYLARYEQYF.

The J gene is TRBJ2-7, the V gene TRBV4-3; TRBD1 matches at 8 bases. This CDR3 contains 15 residues. J was trimmed by 4 bases and V by 0 bases; bases with no gene match: 5. Germline V gene data show CDR1 as LGHNA and CDR2 as YSLEER. DNA for the CDR3: TGCGCCAGCAGCCAAGAGTGGACAGGGTTTTACGAGCAGTACTTC. Protein product: CASSQEWTGFYEQYF.

V and J are TRBV9 and TRBJ2-7; a possible D gene is TRBD2 (5 bases). The germline V and J ends were trimmed by 3 bases and 3 bases, with 10 bases remaining between them. CDR1 SGDLS and CDR2 YYNGEE come from the germline V gene. The CDR3 contains 13 residues. CDR3 in amino acids: CASSDSRDYEQYF. The CDR3 DNA reads TGTGCCAGCAGCGACTCCCGGGACTACGAGCAGTACTTC.

The chain is built from TRBV5-6 and TRBJ1-2; the match to TRBD1 covers 8 bases. The V segment lost 4 bases and the J segment 4 bases; nucleotides outside the gene matches: 12. Germline CDR1 is SGHDT and CDR2 is YYEEEE. The CDR3 is 16 residues long. For the CDR3, the DNA is TGTGCCAGCAGCCCGTACGTGTCGCAGGGGGCCTATGGCTACACCTTC. Its translation is CASSPYVSQGAYGYTF.

V is TRBV9 and J is TRBJ1-1; D is unclear. The germline V gene has CDR1 SGDLS and CDR2 YYNGEE. The V end was cut by 0 bases, the J end by 1 base, with 7 bases between. The CDR3 has 14 amino acids. As DNA, the CDR3 is TGTGCCAGCAGCGTAGCCGCACAGAACACTGAAGCTTTCTTT. Its protein product is CASSVAAQNTEAFF.

This clone is a singleton in its sample. This chain links TRBV6-5 with TRBJ1-3; 7 positions agree with TRBD1. There are 14 residues in the CDR3. V lost 8 bases and J lost 4; bases outside the gene matches: 8. The germline CDR1 and CDR2 sequences are MNHEY and SVGAGI. This CDR3 is CASVPRGSGNTIYF. CDR3 in DNA: TGTGCCAGCGTCCCCAGGGGGTCAGGAAACACCATATATTTT.

The CDR3 loop is CASSLSFGTQKNTEAFF. In nucleotides, the CDR3 is TGTGCCAGCAGTTTATCGTTCGGGACACAGAAGAACACTGAAGCTTTCTTT. The rearrangement uses TRBV27 and TRBJ1-1; maybe TRBD1 (6 bases). V lost 0 bases to trimming and J lost 1 base, with 15 bases between them. In germline, CDR1 is MNHEY, CDR2 SMNVEV (reference sequence). The CDR3 contains 17 residues.

The chain has TRBV10-1 and TRBJ2-7, with TRBD2 matching 11 bases. The CDR3 length is 16 residues. The germline V gene encodes CDR1 WNHNN and CDR2 SYGVQD (reference sequence). J lost 3 bases, V lost 0 bases, and 4 bases had no gene match. CDR3 region: CASSESPSGGFYEQYF. CDR3 bases: TGCGCCAGCAGTGAGTCCCCTAGCGGGGGGTTCTACGAGCAGTACTTC.

V and J are TRBV30 and TRBJ2-1; the match to TRBD2 covers 7 bases. The CDR3 runs to 14 residues. Looked up from germline, CDR1 is GTSNPN and CDR2 is SVGIG (reference sequence). J lost 6 bases, V lost 3 bases, and 8 bases had no gene match. The CDR3 spells CAWSHISGANEQFF. The CDR3 nucleotides read TGTGCCTGGAGCCACATAAGCGGGGCCAATGAGCAGTTCTTC.

This chain joins TRBV18 and TRBJ2-1; TRBD2 agrees at 12 bases. The CDR3 totals 15 residues. Germline V gives CDR1 KGHSH, CDR2 LQKENI. V was clipped by 6 bases and J by 2 bases; unmatched bases: 2. This CDR3 reads CASSPSGRAYNEQFF. In DNA, the CDR3 is TGTGCCAGCTCGCCTAGCGGGAGGGCCTACAATGAGCAGTTCTTC. The complete variable domain, with remaining parts taken from reference TRBV18 and TRBJ2-1, reads NAGVMQNPRHLVRRRGQEARLRCSPMKGHSHVYWYRQLPEEGLKFMVYLQKENIIDESGMPKERFSAEFPKEGPSILRIQQVVRGDSAAYFCASSPSGRAYNEQFFGPGTRLTVL.

This clone occurred a few times. The chain recombines TRBV5-6 with TRBJ1-1; D is unclear. Germline values: CDR1 SGHDT, CDR2 YYEEEE. This CDR3 has 13 amino acids. The V end was cut by 4 bases, the J end by 10 bases, with 17 bases between. As DNA, the CDR3 is TGTGCCAGCAGCCCGTCGGACGGACTTGGAGCTTTCTTT. Translated: CASSPSDGLGAFF.

The chain carries TRBV9 and TRBJ2-2, with TRBD1 as a possible D gene (6 bases). V was trimmed by 0 bases and J by 6 bases, leaving 18 bases between them. The CDR3 runs to 17 residues. The germline V gene encodes CDR1 SGDLS and CDR2 YYNGEE. This CDR3 reads CASSVELGQRTAGELFF. CDR3 bases: TGTGCCAGCAGCGTAGAACTCGGACAGAGGACCGCCGGGGAGCTGTTTTTT.

The V gene is TRBV7-9, the J gene TRBJ2-3; D call uncertain. Trimming left V 2 bases short and J 2 bases short, with 8 bases between. This CDR3 region has 14 residues. CDR1 and CDR2 from the germline V gene are SEHNR and FQNEAQ (reference sequence). The CDR3 DNA follows: TGTGCCAGCAGCTTAACACAGTCCACAGATACGCAGTATTTT. It translates to CASSLTQSTDTQYF.

The chain joins TRBV10-3 to TRBJ2-7, with TRBD2 matching over 7 bases. Per germline, CDR1 ENHRY and CDR2 SYGVKD. CDR3 size: 14 residues. J gave up 1 base and V 2 bases, and 2 bases lay outside the gene matches. The CDR3 reads CAISERTRSYEQYF. The CDR3 region has the DNA TGTGCCATCAGTGAGCGGACTAGATCCTACGAGCAGTACTTC.

This rearrangement joins TRBV6-2 or TRBV6-3 to TRBJ1-2; possible D gene TRBD1, 5 bases. In germline, CDR1 is MNHEY, CDR2 SVGEGT. Trimming stripped 8 bases from V and 4 bases from J, with 26 bases between. There are 17 residues in the CDR3. The CDR3 here is CASRQVRDLMTSYGYTF. CDR3 nucleotide sequence: TGTGCCAGCCGCCAAGTGCGGGACCTCATGACTTCCTATGGCTACACCTTC.

V gene TRBV7-8 combines with J gene TRBJ1-1, with 8 bases lining up with TRBD1. This CDR3 spans 14 amino acids. The V gene end was trimmed by 6 bases and the J gene end by 6 bases; junction bases not matched to a gene: 9. CDR1 is SGHVS and CDR2 is FQNEAQ in the germline V gene. CDR3 loop: CASRGGQGGPEAFF. DNA for the CDR3: TGTGCCAGCAGAGGCGGACAGGGAGGGCCTGAAGCTTTCTTT. The full variable domain, completed using reference TRBV7-8 and TRBJ1-1, is GAGVSQSPRYKVAKRGQDVALRCDPISGHVSLFWYQQALGQGPEFLTYFQNEAQLDKSGLPSDRFFAERPEGSVSTLKIQRTQQEDSAVYLCASRGGQGGPEAFFGQGTRLTVV.

This clone was seen a few times. V and J are TRBV29-1 and TRBJ1-5; D is perhaps TRBD1 (5 bases). V lost 5 bases to trimming and J lost 4 bases, with 9 bases between them. Germline V gives CDR1 SQVTM, CDR2 ANQGSEA. The CDR3 is 12 residues long. The CDR3 reads CSVISGNQPQHF. Here the CDR3 DNA reads TGCAGCGTTATTTCAGGGAATCAGCCCCAGCATTTT. Complete variable domain (other parts from reference TRBV29-1 and TRBJ1-5): SAVISQKPSRDICQRGTSLTIQCQVDSQVTMMFWYRQQPGQSLTLIATANQGSEATYESGFVIDKFPISRPNLTFSTLTVSNMSPEDSSIYLCSVISGNQPQHFGDGTRLSIL.

This clone appeared a few times. The V and J genes are TRBV27 and TRBJ2-7; D is perhaps TRBD1 (5 bases). The CDR3 is 14 residues long. Trimming pared 5 bases from V and 3 bases from J, leaving 14 bases between. Germline CDR1 and CDR2: MNHEY and SMNVEV (reference sequence). CDR3 in DNA: TGTGCCAGCAGTCCCCAGGACACGAACTACGAGCAGTACTTC. This sequence encodes CASSPQDTNYEQYF.

The J gene is TRBJ2-1, the V gene TRBV30, with D hard to call. This CDR3 comprises 13 residues. Trimming pared 4 bases from V and 5 bases from J, leaving 12 bases between. Germline V gene data show CDR1 as GTSNPN and CDR2 as SVGIG (reference sequence). This chain's CDR3 is CAWTILVHNEQFF. The DNA for the CDR3 is TGTGCCTGGACTATCCTCGTCCACAATGAGCAGTTCTTC.

This clone has only one observation. This chain links TRBV19 with TRBJ1-1; D ambiguous. The length of the CDR3 is 12 residues. V lost 8 bases, J lost 8 bases, and 15 bases lay in between. The V gene's germline CDR1 is LNHDA and CDR2 SQIVND (reference sequence). This chain's CDR3 is CASLRPLSEAFF. As DNA, the CDR3 is TGTGCCAGTCTACGCCCCCTGAGCGAAGCTTTCTTT.

In DNA, the CDR3 is TGTGCCAGCAGCCTGAGGGGAGGGCCGACAGATACGCAGTATTTT. This gives the protein CASSLRGGPTDTQYF. The chain couples TRBV5-6 to TRBJ2-3; 7 bases are a match to TRBD2. This CDR3 comprises 15 residues. Germline V gives CDR1 SGHDT, CDR2 YYEEEE. V was pared by 4 bases and J by 3 bases, with 8 bases of the junction left unmatched.

Comments on this clone: Distinct nucleotide sequences in the sample also encode this CDR3. The V and J genes are TRBV7-2 and TRBJ2-2; no clear D. The CDR3 runs 14 residues. Trimming removed 1 base from V and 4 bases from J, with 7 bases in between. Germline CDR1 SGHTA, CDR2 FQGNSA. The CDR3 nucleotides read TGTGCCAGCAGCTTAGGCTCAGGCACCGGGGAGCTGTTTTTT. Translation gives CASSLGSGTGELFF.

V usage is TRBV11-3 and J usage is TRBJ2-1; 12 bases map to TRBD2. In germline, CDR1 is SGHNT, CDR2 YENEEA. V shed 7 bases and J 2 bases; nucleotides not matched to a gene: 12. The CDR3 spans 18 residues. DNA of the CDR3: TGTGCCAGCATCAACCGACTAGCGGGAGATTCACCCTACAATGAGCAGTTCTTC. It translates to CASINRLAGDSPYNEQFF. The complete variable domain, with remaining parts taken from reference TRBV11-3 and TRBJ2-1, reads EAGVVQSPRYKIIEKKQPVAFWCNPISGHNTLYWYLQNLGQGPELLIRYENEEAVDDSQLPKDRFSAERLKGVDSTLKIQPAELGDSAVYLCASINRLAGDSPYNEQFFGPGTRLTVL.

The rearrangement links TRBV27 to TRBJ1-6, with D unresolved. CDR1 and CDR2 from the germline V gene are MNHEY and SMNVEV (reference sequence). V lost 5 bases, J lost 8 bases, and 16 bases lay in between. This CDR3 has 15 residues. CDR3: CASSPLTELDSPLHF. The DNA of the CDR3 is TGTGCCAGCAGTCCCCTTACAGAGCTTGATTCACCCCTCCACTTT.

The chain has TRBV30 and TRBJ1-2; a possible D gene is TRBD1 (5 bases). In germline, CDR1 is GTSNPN, CDR2 SVGIG (reference sequence). V lost 3 bases and J lost 5, with 19 bases in between. This CDR3 region has 15 residues. CDR3 sequence reads: CAWRRGEGGVYGYTF. The CDR3 DNA is TGTGCCTGGAGGCGGGGTGAGGGAGGGGTATATGGCTACACCTTC.

The chain couples TRBV2 to TRBJ2-7, with D possibly being TRBD1 (6 bases). Trimming took 5 bases from V and 3 from J, leaving 14 bases between them. This CDR3 is built from 14 residues. Germline lookup yields CDR1 SNHLY and CDR2 FYNNEI. CDR3 region: CASSLFTGYYEQYF. The DNA for the CDR3 is TGTGCCAGCAGTTTGTTCACAGGGTACTACGAGCAGTACTTC.

The chain carries TRBV5-1 and TRBJ1-3; D call uncertain. V was cut by 0 bases and J by 3 bases, with 10 bases left in between. The CDR3 runs to 15 residues. Germline V gene sequence: CDR1 SGHRS, CDR2 YFSETQ. CDR3 sequence: CASSLGYRGGNTIYF. The CDR3 DNA sequence: TGCGCCAGCAGCTTGGGGTACCGGGGTGGAAACACCATATATTTT.